The 11 T cell receptor beta chains given below trace back to one sample, sequenced in a study of CD8+CD57+ T cells in acquired aplastic anemia. By flow cytometry, patients selected for sequencing had shown an expansion of CD8+CD57+ cells. Genomic DNA was employed as the template in profiling TCR beta VDJ and CDR3. MiXCR was run by TCRdb on the reads, yielding one entry per CDR3 protein. The table includes some 150,000 distinct CDR3 sequences, roughly 48% detected once. Input material: sorted CD4+, CD8+, or CD8+CD57+ T cells (not recorded which) from PBMCs. The receptors here all came from a human donor with aplastic anemia.

This clonotype was recorded once. The chain carries TRBV7-9 and TRBJ2-5; 10 nucleotides match TRBD2. The V gene end was trimmed by 6 bases and the J gene end by 5 bases; junction bases not matched to a gene: 3. Germline CDR1 and CDR2: SEHNR and FQNEAQ (reference sequence). The CDR3 spans 13 residues. The DNA of the CDR3 is TGTGCCAGCAGGGAGACTAGCGGGGAGACCCAGTACTTC. Its translation is CASRETSGETQYF.

The chain employs TRBV6-1 and TRBJ1-6; 9 nucleotides line up with TRBD1. The trim removed 6 bases at V and 7 bases at J, leaving 7 bases unmatched. The CDR3 runs 15 residues. Germline CDR1 is MNHNS and CDR2 is SASEGT. CDR3 amino acids: CASRTGQGGNSPLHF. The CDR3 DNA reads as TGTGCCAGCAGGACGGGACAGGGCGGCAATTCACCCCTCCACTTT.

Concerning this clonotype: Just one base apart from a much larger clone, this may be a read error. The CDR3 region has the DNA TGTGCCAGCAACCAACAGGGGGTAGGGCAGCCCCAGCATTTT. Translated: CASNQQGVGQPQHF. This chain links TRBV7-9 with TRBJ1-5; 8 bases line up with TRBD1. Losses at the gene ends were 7 bases for V and 7 bases for J; bases not matched to a gene: 9. This CDR3 spans 14 amino acids. The germline CDR1 and CDR2 sequences are SEHNR and FQNEAQ (reference sequence).

This rearrangement joins TRBV20-1 to TRBJ1-6; D is unclear. V shed 5 bases and J shed 1 base, with 12 bases lying between them. CDR1 is DFQATT and CDR2 is SNEGSKA in the germline V gene (reference sequence). The CDR3 sequence is 15 residues long. The CDR3 protein is CSARVADSYNSPLHF. The CDR3, as DNA: TGCAGTGCTCGTGTGGCAGATTCCTATAATTCACCCCTCCACTTT.

Ten or more counts support this clonotype. The rearrangement links TRBV5-1 to TRBJ1-2, with D perhaps matching TRBD1 (5 bases). Germline CDR1 SGHRS, CDR2 YFSETQ. The CDR3 runs to 13 residues. Trimming shortened V by 3 bases and J by 6 bases, and 12 bases separated the two germline ends. CDR3 coding DNA: TGCGCCAGCAGCTCAATGGACACTGATGGCTACACCTTC. Its translation: CASSSMDTDGYTF.

This chain joins TRBV7-2 and TRBJ2-3; TRBD1 aligns across 8 bases. CDR3 length: 16 residues. V lost 1 base to trimming and J lost 4 bases; unmatched junction nucleotides: 7. CDR1 and CDR2 from the germline V gene are SGHTA and FQGNSA. CDR3 in DNA: TGTGCCAGCAGCTTAGACCTCACAGGGGGTCCAGATACGCAGTATTTT. Residues: CASSLDLTGGPDTQYF. The variable domain in full, with the rest retrieved from reference TRBV7-2 and TRBJ2-3, is GAGVSQSPSNKVTEKGKDVELRCDPISGHTALYWYRQSLGQGLEFLIYFQGNSAPDKSGLPSDRFSAERTGGSVSTLTIQRTQQEDSAVYLCASSLDLTGGPDTQYFGPGTRLTVL.

This clonotype was detected many times. The chain employs TRBV2 and TRBJ2-7; D perhaps matches TRBD1 (6 bases). The CDR3 contains 15 residues. The germline V gene encodes CDR1 SNHLY and CDR2 FYNNEI. Trimming took 1 base from V and 3 from J, leaving 13 bases between them. CDR3 sequence: CASSEGQGSLYEQYF. CDR3 nucleotide sequence: TGTGCCAGCAGTGAAGGCCAGGGGTCACTCTACGAGCAGTACTTC.

The chain uses TRBV6-1 and TRBJ2-5; 7 positions agree with TRBD2. Trimming cost V 8 bases and J 2 bases; bases outside gene matches: 5. Germline V lookup: CDR1 MNHNS, CDR2 SASEGT. There are 13 residues in the CDR3. CDR3 nucleotides: TGTGCCAGCGGGACTAACGAACAAGAGACCCAGTACTTC. As protein: CASGTNEQETQYF.

This clonotype has just one count. J is TRBJ2-7 and V is TRBV19, with TRBD2 as a possible D gene (6 bases). The CDR3 contains 14 residues. Trimming took 5 bases from V and 5 from J, leaving 16 bases between them. Germline assignment: CDR1 LNHDA and CDR2 SQIVND (reference sequence). The DNA of the CDR3 is TGTGCCAGTAGTGTGCGGGACGGTCGGGACGAGCAGTACTTC. Protein: CASSVRDGRDEQYF.

The rearrangement joins TRBV24-1 to TRBJ2-2; D possibly corresponds to TRBD1 (6 bases). V lost 5 bases and J lost 13, with 13 bases in between. The length of the CDR3 is 12 residues. Germline lookup yields CDR1 KGHDR and CDR2 SFDVKD. The CDR3 coding sequence is TGTGCCACCAGTGTTCCGGGACAACGGCTGTTTTTT. It codes for CATSVPGQRLFF.

The gene calls are TRBV11-1 and TRBJ2-3; 13 bases match TRBD2. The V gene's germline CDR1 is SGHAT and CDR2 FQDESV (reference sequence). CDR3 size: 16 residues. The junction had 7 bases not matched to a gene; V was cut back by 5 bases and J by 5 bases. The CDR3: CASSGGLAGVRDTQYF. DNA for the CDR3: TGTGCCAGCAGCGGAGGACTAGCGGGAGTTCGAGATACGCAGTATTTT.